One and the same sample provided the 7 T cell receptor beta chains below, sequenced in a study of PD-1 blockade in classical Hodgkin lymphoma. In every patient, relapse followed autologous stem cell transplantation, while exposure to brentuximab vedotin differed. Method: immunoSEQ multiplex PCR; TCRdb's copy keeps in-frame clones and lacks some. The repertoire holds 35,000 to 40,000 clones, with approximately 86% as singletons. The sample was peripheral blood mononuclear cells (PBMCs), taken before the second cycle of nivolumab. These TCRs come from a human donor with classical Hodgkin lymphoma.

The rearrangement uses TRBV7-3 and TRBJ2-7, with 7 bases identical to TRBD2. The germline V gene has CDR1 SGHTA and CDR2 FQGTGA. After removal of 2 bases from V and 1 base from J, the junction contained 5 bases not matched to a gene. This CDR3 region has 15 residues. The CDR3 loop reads CASSLGQRGSYEQYF. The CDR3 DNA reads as TGTGCCAGCAGCTTAGGCCAGCGGGGTTCCTACGAGCAGTACTTC. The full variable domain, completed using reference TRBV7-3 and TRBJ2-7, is GAGVSQTPSNKVTEKGKYVELRCDPISGHTALYWYRQSLGQGPEFLIYFQGTGAADDSGLPNDRFFAVRPEGSVSTLKIQRTERGDSAVYLCASSLGQRGSYEQYFGPGTRLTVT.

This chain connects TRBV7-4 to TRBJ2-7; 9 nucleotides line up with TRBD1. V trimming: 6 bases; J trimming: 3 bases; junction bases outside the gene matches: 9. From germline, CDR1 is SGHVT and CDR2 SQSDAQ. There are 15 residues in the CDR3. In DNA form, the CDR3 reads TGTGCCAGCAGACCAGGACAGGGGCGATACTACGAGCAGTACTTC. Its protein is CASRPGQGRYYEQYF.

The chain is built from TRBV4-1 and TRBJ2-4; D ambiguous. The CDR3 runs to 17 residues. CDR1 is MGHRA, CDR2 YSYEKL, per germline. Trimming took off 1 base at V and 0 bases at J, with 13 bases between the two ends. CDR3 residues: CASSQAVLGLAKNIQYF. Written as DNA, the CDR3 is TGCGCCAGCAGCCAAGCCGTGCTAGGTCTAGCCAAAAACATTCAGTACTTC.

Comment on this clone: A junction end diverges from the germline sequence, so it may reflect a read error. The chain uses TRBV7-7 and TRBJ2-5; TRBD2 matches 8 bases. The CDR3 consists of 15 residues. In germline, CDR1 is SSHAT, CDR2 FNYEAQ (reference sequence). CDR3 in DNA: TGTGCTAGCAGCCGTACCGGGACTAGTAGGGAGACCCAGTACTTC. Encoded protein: CASSRTGTSRETQYF.

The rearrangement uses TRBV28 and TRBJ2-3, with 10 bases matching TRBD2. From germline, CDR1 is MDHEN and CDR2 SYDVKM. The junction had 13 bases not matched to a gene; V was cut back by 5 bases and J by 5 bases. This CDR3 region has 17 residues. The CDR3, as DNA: TGTGCCAGCAGTCTTTTCAAGAGCGGGAGGGCCGTAGATACGCAGTATTTT. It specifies CASSLFKSGRAVDTQYF.

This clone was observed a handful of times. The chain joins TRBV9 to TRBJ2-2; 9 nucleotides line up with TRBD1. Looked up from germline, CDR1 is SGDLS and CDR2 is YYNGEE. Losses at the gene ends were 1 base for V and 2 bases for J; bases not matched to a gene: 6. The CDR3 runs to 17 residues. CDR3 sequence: CASSVTRDRANTGELFF. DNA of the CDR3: TGTGCCAGCAGCGTAACTCGGGACAGGGCCAACACCGGGGAGCTGTTTTTT. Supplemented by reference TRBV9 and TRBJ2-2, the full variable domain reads DSGVTQTPKHLITATGQRVTLRCSPRSGDLSVYWYQQSLDQGLQFLIQYYNGEERAKGNILERFSAQQFPDLHSELNLSSLELGDSALYFCASSVTRDRANTGELFFGEGSRLTVL.

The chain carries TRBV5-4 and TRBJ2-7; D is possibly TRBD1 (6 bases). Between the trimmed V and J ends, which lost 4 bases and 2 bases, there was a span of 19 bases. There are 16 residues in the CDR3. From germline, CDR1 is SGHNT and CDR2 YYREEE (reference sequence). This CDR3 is CASSREGQGPTYEQYF. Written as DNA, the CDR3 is TGTGCCAGCAGCCGAGAAGGTCAGGGGCCCACCTACGAGCAGTACTTC.